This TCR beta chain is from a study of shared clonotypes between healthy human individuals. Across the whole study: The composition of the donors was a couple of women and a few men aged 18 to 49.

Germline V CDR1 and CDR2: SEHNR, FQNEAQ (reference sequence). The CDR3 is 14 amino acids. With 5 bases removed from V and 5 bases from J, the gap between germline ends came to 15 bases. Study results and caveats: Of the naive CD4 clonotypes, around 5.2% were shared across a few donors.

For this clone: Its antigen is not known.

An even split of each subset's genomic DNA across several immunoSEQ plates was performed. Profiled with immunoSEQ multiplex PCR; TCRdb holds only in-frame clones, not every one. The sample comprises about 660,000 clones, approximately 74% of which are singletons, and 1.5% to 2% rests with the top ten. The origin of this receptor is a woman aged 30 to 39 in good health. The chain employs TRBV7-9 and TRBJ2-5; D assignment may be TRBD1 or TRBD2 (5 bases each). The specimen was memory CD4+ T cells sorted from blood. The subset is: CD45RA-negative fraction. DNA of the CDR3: TGTGCCAGCAGCCCGGGGACGGTGGGGGAGACCCAGTACTTC. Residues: CASSPGTVGETQYF.